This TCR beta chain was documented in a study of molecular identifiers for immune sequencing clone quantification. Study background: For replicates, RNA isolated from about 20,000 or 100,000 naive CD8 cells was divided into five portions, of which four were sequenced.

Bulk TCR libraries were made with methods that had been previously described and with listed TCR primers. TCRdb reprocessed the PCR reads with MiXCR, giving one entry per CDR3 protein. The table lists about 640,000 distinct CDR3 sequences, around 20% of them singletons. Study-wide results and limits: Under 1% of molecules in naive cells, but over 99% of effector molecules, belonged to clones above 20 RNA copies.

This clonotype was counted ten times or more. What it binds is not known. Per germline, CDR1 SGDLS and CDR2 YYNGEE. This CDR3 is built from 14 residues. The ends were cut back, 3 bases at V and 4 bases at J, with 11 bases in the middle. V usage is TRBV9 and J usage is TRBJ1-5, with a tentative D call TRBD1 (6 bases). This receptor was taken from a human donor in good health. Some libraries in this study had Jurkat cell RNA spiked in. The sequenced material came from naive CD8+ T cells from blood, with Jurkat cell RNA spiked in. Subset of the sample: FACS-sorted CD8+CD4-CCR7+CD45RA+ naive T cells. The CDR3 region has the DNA TGTGCCAGCAGCGAGGGGGGTGTGAATCAGCCCCAGCATTTT. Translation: CASSEGGVNQPQHF.